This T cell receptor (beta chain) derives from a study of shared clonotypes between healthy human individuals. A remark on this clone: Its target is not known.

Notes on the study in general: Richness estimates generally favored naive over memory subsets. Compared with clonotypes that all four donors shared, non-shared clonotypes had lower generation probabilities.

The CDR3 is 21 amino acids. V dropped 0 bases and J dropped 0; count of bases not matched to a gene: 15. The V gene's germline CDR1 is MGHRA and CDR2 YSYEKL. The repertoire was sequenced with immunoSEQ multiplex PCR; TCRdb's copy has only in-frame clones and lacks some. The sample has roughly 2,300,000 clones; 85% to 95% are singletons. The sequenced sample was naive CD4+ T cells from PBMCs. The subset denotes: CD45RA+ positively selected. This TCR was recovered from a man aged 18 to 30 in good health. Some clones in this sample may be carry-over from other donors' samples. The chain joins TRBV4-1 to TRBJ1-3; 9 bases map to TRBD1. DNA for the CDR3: TGCGCCAGCAGCCAAGAGGGGGAGGGACAGGGACCACTCGGCTCTGGAAACACCATATATTTT. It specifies CASSQEGEGQGPLGSGNTIYF.